This T cell receptor beta chain emerged from a study of blood T cell repertoires in COVID-19. Study overall: The samples span acute and convalescent COVID-19 from the United States, Italy and Spain.

In the original analysis: Scientists estimated how many nucleated cells there were by amplifying reference gene primers. The method was immunoSEQ multiplex PCR; TCRdb's version includes in-frame clones alone and lacks a portion of them. The D gene and trimming were derived from the DNA, and the V and J assignments and clone size from that table. Among approximately 220,000 clones, around nine tenths were seen once, and the ten largest hold over 2.5%. This clone was recorded a few times. The CDR3 runs to 15 residues. Trimming cost V 5 bases and J 4 bases; bases outside gene matches: 9. Germline V lookup: CDR1 SNHLY, CDR2 FYNNEI.

The sequence came from a man in his sixties with acute or convalescent COVID-19. The chain employs TRBV2 and TRBJ1-1; 8 nucleotides align to TRBD1. Source material: peripheral blood. CDR3 DNA: TGTGCCAGCAGTAAGTCGCAGGGGGCGGTCACTGAAGCTTTCTTT. Translation: CASSKSQGAVTEAFF.